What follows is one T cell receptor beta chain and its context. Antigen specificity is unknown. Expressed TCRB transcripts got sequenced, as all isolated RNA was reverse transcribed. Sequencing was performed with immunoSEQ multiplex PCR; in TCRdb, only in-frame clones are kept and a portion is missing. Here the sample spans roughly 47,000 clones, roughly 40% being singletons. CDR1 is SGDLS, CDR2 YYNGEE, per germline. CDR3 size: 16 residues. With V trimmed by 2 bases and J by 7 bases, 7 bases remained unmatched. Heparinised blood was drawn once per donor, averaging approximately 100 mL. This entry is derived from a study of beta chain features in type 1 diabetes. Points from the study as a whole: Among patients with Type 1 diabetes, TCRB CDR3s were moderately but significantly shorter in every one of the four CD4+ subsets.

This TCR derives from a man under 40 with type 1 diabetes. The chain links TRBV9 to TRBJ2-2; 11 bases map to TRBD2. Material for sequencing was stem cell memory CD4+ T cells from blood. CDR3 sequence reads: CASSVSGRAGVGELFF. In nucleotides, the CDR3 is TGTGCCAGCAGCGTTAGCGGGAGGGCCGGGGTCGGGGAGCTGTTTTTT.